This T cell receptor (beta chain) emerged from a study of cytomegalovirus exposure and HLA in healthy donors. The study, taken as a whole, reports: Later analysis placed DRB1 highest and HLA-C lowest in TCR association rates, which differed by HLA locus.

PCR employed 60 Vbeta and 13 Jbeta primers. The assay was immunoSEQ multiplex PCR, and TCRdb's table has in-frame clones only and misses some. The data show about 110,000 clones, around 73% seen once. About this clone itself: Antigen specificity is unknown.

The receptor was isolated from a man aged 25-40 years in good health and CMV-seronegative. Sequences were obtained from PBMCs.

CDR3 residues: CASSSTGYGYTF. The DNA of the CDR3 is TGTGCCAGCAGCTCGACAGGTTATGGCTACACCTTC. J is TRBJ1-2 and V is TRBV7-6, with a tentative D call TRBD1 (6 bases). Germline V gene sequence: CDR1 SGHVS, CDR2 FNYEAQ. The CDR3 is made up of 12 amino acids. V gave up 4 bases and J gave up 5 bases, with 8 bases separating them. The complete variable domain, with remaining parts taken from reference TRBV7-6 and TRBJ1-2, reads GAGVSQSPRYKVTKRGQDVALRCDPISGHVSLYWYRQALGQGPEFLTYFNYEAQQDKSGLPNDRFSAERPEGSISTLTIQRTEQRDSAMYRCASSSTGYGYTFGSGTRLTVV.